The present T cell receptor (beta chain) was sequenced within a study of blood T cell repertoires in COVID-19. Study at large: Sources were T cells, B-cell-depleted T cells, or PBMCs; the material itself was cDNA or gDNA.

Participants came from roughly 23 US areas, aged about 18 to 100 years. Participant-given clinical history determined each cohort assignment. Original methodology: Estimated nucleated cell counts came from reference gene primer amplification. Clones were read by immunoSEQ multiplex PCR, and TCRdb kept only the in-frame ones, dropping some. V and J calls and clone size follow that table, whereas D and trimming were derived from the DNA. The table shows about 250,000 clones, with 85% to 95% occurring only once. Specimen: PBMCs or T cells enriched from blood (not recorded which). The source of this sequence is a woman under 30 who had recovered from COVID-19.

CDR3 region: CASSLGVRLASYNEQFF. The CDR3, as DNA: TGCGCCAGCAGCCTGGGAGTCCGCCTTGCATCCTACAATGAGCAGTTCTTC. The chain couples TRBV4-1 to TRBJ2-1; tentatively, D is TRBD2 (5 bases). Trimming shortened V by 4 bases and J by 1 base, and 17 bases separated the two germline ends. This CDR3 has 17 amino acids. Germline CDR1 MGHRA, CDR2 YSYEKL.